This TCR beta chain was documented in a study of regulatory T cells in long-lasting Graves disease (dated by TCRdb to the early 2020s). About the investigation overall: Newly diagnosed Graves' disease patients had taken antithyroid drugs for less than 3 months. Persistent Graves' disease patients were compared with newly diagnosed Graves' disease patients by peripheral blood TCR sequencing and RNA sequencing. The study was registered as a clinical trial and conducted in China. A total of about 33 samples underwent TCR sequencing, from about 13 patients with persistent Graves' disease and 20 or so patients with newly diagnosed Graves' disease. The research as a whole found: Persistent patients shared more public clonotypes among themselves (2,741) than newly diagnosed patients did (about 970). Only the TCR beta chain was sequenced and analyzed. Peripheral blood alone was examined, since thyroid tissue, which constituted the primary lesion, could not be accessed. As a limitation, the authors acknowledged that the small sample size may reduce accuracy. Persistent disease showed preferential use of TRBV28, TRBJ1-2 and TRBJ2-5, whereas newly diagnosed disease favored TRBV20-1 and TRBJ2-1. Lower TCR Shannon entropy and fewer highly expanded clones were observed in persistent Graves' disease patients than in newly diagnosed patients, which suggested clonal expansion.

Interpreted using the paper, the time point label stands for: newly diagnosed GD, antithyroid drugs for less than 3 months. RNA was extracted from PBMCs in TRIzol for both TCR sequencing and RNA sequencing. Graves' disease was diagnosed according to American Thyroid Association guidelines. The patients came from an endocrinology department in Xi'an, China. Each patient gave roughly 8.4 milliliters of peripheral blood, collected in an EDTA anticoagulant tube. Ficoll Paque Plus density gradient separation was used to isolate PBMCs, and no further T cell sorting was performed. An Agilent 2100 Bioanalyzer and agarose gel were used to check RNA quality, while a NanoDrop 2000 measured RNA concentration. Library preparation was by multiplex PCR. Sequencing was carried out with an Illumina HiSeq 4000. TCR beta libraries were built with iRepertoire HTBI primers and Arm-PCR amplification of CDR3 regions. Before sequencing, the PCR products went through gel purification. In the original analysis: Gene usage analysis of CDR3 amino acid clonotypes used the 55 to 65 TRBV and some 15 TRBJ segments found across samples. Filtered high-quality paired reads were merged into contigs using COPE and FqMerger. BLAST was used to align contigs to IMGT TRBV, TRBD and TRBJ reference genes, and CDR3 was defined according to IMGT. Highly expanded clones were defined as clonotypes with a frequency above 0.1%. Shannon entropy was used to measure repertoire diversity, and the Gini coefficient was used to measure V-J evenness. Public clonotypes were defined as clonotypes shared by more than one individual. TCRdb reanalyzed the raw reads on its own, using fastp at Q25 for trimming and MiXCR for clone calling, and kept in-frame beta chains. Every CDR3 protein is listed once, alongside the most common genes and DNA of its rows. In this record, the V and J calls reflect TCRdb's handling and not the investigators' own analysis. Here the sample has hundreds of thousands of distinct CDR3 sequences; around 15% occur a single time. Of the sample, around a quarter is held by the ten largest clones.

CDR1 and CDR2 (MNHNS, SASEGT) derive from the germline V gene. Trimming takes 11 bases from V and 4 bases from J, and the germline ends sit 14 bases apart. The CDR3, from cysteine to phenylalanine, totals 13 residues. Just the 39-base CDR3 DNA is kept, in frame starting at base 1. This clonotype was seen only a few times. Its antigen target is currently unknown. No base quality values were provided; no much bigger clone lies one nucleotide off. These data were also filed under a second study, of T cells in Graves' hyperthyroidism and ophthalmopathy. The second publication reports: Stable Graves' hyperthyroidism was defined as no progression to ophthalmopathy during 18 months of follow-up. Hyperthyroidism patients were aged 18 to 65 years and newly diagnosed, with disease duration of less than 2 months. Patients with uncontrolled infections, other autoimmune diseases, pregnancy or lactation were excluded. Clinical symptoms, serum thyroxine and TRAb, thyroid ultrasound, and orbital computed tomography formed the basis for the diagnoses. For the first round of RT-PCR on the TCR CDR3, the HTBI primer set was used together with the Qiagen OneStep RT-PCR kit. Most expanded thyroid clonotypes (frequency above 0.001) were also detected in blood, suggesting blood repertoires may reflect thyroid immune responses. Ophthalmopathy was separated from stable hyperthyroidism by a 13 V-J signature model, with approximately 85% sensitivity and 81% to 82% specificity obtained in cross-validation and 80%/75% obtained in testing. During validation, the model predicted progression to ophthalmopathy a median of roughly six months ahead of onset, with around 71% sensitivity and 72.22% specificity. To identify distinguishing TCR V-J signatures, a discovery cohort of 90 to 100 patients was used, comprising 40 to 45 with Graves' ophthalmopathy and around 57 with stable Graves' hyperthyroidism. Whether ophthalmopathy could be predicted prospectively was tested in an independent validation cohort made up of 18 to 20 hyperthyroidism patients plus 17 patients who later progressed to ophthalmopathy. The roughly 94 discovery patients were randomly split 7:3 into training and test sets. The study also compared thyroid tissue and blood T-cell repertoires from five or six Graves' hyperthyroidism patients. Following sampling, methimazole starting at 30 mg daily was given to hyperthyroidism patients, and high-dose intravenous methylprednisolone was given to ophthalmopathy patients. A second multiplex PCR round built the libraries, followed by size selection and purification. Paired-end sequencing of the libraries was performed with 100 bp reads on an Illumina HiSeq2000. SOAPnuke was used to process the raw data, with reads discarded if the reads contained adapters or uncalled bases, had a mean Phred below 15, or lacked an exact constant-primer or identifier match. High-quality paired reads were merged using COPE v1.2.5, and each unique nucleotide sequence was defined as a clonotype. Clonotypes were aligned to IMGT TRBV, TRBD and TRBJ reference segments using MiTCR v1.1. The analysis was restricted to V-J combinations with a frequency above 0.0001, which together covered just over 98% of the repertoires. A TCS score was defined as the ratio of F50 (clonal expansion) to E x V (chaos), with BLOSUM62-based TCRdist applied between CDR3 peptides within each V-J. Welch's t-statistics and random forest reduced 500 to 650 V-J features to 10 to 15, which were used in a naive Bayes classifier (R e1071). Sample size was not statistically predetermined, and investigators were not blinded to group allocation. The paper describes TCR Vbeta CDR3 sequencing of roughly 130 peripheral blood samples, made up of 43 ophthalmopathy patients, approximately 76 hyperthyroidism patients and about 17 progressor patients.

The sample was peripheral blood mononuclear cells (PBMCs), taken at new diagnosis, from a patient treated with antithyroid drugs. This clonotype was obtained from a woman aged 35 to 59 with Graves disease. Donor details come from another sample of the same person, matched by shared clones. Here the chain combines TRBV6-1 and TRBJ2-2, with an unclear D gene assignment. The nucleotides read TGTGCCGCAGTGGCAAGATCCACCGGGGAGCTGTTTTTT. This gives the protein CAAVARSTGELFF.